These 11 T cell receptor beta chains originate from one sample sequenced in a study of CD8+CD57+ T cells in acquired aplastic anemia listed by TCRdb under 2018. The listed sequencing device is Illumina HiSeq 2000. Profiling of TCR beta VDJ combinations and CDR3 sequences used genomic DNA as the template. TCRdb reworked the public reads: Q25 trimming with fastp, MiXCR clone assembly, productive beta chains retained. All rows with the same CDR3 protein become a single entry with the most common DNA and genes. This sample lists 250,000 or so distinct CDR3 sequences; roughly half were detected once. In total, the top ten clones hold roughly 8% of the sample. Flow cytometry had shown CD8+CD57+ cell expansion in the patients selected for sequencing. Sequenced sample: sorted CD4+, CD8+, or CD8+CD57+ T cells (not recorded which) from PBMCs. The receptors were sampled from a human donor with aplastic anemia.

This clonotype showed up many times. CDR3 loop: CASSLVRRDSPGTEAFF. CDR3 sequence (DNA): TGCGCCAGCAGCTTGGTAAGAAGAGACTCCCCGGGGACTGAAGCTTTCTTT. This chain joins TRBV5-1 and TRBJ1-1; no clear D gene. Looked up from germline, CDR1 is SGHRS and CDR2 is YFSETQ. The CDR3 runs 17 residues. Trimming stripped 0 bases from V and 5 bases from J, with 20 bases between.

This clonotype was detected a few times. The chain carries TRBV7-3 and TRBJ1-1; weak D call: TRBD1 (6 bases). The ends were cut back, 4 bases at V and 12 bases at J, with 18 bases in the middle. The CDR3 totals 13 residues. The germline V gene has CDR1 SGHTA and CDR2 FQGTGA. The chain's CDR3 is CASSSTGRGRSFF. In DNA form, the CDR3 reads TGTGCCAGCAGCTCAACGGGCAGGGGCCGATCTTTCTTT. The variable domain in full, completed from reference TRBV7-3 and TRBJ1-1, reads GAGVSQTPSNKVTEKGKYVELRCDPISGHTALYWYRQSLGQGPEFLIYFQGTGAADDSGLPNDRFFAVRPEGSVSTLKIQRTERGDSAVYLCASSSTGRGRSFFGQGTRLTVV.

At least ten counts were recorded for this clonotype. The CDR3 coding sequence is TGTGCCAGCATGCAGGGGGTCGGGGAGCTGTTTTTT. Translating it yields CASMQGVGELFF. V usage is TRBV2 and J usage is TRBJ2-2, with 7 bases matching TRBD1. CDR1 and CDR2 (germline): SNHLY, FYNNEI. CDR3 length equals 12 residues. V was clipped by 7 bases and J by 7 bases; unmatched bases: 3.

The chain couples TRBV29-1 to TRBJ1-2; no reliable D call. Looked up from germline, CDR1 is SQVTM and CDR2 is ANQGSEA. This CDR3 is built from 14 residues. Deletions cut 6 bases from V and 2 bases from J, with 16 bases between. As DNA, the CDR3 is TGCAGCGTGGCCTCAAGTGGTGGAAACTATGGCTACACCTTC. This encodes CSVASSGGNYGYTF.

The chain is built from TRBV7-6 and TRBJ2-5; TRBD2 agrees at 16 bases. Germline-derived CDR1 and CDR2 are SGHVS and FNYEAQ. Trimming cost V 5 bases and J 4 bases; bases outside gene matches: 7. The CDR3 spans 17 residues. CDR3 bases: TGTGCCAGCAGCGTGGGGACTAGCGGGAGGGCCCGAGAGACCCAGTACTTC. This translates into CASSVGTSGRARETQYF.

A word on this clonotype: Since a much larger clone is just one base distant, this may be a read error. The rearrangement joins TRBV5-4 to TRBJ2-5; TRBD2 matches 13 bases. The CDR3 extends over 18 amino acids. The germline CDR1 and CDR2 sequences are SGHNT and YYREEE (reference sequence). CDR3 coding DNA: TGTGCCAACAGCTTGGTCAGTAGGACTAGCGGGAGAGTGGAGACCCAGTACTTC. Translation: CANSLVSRTSGRVETQYF.

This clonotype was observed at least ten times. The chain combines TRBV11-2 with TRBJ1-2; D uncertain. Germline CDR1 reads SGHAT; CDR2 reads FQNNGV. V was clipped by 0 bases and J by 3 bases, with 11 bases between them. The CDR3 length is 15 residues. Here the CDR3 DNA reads TGTGCCAGCAGCTTAGAGGTTGTCCCTCACTATGGCTACACCTTC. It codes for CASSLEVVPHYGYTF.

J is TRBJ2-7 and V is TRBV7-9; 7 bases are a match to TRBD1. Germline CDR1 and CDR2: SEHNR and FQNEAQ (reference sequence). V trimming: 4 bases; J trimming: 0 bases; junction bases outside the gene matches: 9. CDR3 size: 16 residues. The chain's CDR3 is CASSSRQGPSSYEQYF. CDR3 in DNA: TGTGCCAGCAGCTCCAGACAGGGCCCGAGCTCCTACGAGCAGTACTTC.

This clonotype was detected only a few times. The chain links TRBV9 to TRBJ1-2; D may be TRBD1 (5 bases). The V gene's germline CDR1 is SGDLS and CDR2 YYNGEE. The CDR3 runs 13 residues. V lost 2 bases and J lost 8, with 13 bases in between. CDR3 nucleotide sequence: TGTGCCAGCAGCGTCGGGACTTCGGGAGGCTACACCTTC. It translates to CASSVGTSGGYTF.

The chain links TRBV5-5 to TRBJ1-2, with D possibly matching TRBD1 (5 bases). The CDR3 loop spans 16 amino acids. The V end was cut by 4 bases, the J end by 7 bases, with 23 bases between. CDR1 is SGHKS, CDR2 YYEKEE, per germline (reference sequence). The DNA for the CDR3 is TGTGCCAGCAGCCAAGACGACAGATACAGGTTAGGTGGCTACACCTTC. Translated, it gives CASSQDDRYRLGGYTF.

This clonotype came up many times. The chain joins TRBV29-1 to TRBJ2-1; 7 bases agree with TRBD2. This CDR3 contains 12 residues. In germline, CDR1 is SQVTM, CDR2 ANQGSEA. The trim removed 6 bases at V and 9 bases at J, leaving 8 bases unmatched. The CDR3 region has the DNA TGCAGCGTAGATACCGGGACTACTGAGCAGTTCTTC. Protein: CSVDTGTTEQFF.